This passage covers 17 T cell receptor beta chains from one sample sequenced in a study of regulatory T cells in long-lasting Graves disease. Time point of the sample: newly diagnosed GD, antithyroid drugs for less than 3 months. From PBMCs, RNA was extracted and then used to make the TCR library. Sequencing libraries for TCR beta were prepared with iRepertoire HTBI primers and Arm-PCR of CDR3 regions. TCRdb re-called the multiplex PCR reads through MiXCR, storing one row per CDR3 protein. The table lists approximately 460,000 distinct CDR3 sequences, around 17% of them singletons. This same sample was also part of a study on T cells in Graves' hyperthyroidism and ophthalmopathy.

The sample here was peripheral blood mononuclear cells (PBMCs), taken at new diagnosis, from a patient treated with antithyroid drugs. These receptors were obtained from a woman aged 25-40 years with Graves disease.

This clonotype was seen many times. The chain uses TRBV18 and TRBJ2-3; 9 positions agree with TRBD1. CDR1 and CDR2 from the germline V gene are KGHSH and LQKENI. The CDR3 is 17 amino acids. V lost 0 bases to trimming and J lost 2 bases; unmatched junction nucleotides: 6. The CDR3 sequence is CASSPPAGTGITDTQYF. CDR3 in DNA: TGTGCCAGCTCACCACCGGCCGGGACAGGGATCACAGATACGCAGTATTTT.

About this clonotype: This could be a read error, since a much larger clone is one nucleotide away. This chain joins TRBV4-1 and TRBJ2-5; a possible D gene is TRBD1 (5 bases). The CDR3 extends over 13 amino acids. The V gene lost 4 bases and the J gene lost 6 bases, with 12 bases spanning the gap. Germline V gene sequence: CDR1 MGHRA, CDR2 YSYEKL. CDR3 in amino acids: CASSLQGYQTQYF. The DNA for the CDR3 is TGCGCCAGCAGCCTCCAGGGTTATCAGACCCAGTACTTC.

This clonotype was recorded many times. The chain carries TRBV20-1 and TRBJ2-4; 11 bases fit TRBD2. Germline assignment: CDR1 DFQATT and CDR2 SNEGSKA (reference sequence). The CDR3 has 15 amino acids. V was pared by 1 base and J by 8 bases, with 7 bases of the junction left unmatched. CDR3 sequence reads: CSARVTSGGRDIQYF. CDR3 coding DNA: TGCAGTGCTAGAGTAACTAGCGGGGGAAGGGACATTCAGTACTTC.

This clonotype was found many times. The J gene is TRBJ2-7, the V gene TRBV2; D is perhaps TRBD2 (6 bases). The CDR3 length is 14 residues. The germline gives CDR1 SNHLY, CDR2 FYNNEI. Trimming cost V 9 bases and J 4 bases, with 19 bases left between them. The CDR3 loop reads CARPLWGRPYEQYF. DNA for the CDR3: TGTGCCAGACCTCTTTGGGGGAGGCCGTACGAGCAGTACTTC.

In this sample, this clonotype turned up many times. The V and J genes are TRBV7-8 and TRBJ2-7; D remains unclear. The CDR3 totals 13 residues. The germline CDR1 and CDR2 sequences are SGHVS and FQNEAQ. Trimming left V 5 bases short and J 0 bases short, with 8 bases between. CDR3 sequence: CASSERVSYEQYF. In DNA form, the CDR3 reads TGTGCCAGCAGCGAAAGGGTCTCCTACGAGCAGTACTTC.

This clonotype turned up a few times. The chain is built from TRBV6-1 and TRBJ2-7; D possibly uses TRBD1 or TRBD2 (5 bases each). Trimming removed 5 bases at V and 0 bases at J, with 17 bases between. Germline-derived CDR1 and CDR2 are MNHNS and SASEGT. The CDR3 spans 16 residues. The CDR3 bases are TGTGCCAGCAGTCACCTTGCCCGGGACGACTCCTACGAGCAGTACTTC. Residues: CASSHLARDDSYEQYF.

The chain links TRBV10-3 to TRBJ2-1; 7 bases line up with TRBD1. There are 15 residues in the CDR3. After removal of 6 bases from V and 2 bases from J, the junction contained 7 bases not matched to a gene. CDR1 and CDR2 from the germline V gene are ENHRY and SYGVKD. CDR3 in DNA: TGTGCCATCAGCCGACAGGGATCTGCCTACAATGAGCAGTTCTTC. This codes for CAISRQGSAYNEQFF.

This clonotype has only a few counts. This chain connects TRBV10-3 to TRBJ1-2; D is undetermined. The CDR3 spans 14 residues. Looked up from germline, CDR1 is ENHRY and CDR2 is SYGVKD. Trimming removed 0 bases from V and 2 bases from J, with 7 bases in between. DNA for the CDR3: TGTGCCATCAGTGAGTCCGCAGGCAACTATGGCTACACCTTC. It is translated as CAISESAGNYGYTF.

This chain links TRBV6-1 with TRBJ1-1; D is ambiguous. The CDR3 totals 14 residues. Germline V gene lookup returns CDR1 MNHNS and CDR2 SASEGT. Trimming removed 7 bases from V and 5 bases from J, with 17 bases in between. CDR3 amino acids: CASTSRAIGTEAFF. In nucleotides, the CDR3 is TGTGCCAGCACTTCGAGGGCGATTGGAACTGAAGCTTTCTTT.

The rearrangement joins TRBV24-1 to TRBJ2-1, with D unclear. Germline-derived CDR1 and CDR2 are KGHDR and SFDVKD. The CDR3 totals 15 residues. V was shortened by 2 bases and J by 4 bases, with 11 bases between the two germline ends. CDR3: CATSDYETSYNEQFF. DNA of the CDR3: TGTGCCACCAGTGATTATGAAACCTCGTACAATGAGCAGTTCTTC.

For the CDR3, the DNA is TGTGCCAGCAGTTACCCCCTGGTGTCAAACTATGGCTACACCTTC. This translates into CASSYPLVSNYGYTF. V usage is TRBV6-9 and J usage is TRBJ1-2; D not resolved. CDR1 and CDR2 from the germline V gene are MNHGY and SVAAGI. The CDR3 runs to 15 residues. Trimming pared 3 bases from V and 2 bases from J, leaving 13 bases between.

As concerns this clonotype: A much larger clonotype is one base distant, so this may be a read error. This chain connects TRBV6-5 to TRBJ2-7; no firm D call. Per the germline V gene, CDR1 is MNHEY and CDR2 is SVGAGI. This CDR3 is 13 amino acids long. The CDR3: CPSSYDGGYEQYF. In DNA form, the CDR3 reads TGTCCCAGCAGTTACGATGGCGGCTACGAGCAGTACTTC.

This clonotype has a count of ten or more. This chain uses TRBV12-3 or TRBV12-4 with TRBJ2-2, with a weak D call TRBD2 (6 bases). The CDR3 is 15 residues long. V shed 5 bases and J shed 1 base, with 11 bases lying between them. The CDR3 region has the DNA TGTGCCAGCAGTCCCTATAGCGGGAACACCGGGGAGCTGTTTTTT. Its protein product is CASSPYSGNTGELFF.

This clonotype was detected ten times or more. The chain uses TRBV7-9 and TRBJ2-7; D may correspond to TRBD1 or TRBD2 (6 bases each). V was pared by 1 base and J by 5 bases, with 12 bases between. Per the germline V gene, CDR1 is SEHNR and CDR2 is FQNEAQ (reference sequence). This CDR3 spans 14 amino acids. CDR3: CASSLGGAADEQYF. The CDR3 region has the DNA TGTGCCAGCAGCTTAGGGGGGGCTGCCGACGAGCAGTACTTC. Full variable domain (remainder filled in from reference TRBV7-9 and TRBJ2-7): DTGVSQNPRHKITKRGQNVTFRCDPISEHNRLYWYRQTLGQGPEFLTYFQNEAQLEKSRLLSDRFSAERPKGSFSTLEIQRTEQGDSAMYLCASSLGGAADEQYFGPGTRLTVT.

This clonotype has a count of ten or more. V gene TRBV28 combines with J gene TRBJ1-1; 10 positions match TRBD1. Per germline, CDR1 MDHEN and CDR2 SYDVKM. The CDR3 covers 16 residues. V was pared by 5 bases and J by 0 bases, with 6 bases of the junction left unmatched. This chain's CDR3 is CASSGTGVTMNTEAFF. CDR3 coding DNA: TGTGCCAGCAGTGGGACAGGGGTCACCATGAACACTGAAGCTTTCTTT.

The CDR3 DNA reads TGTGCCACCAGCGACAGGGGGCCGTATTATAATGAAGCTTTCTTT. This codes for CATSDRGPYYNEAFF. This rearrangement joins TRBV15 to TRBJ1-1; TRBD1 matches at 10 bases. From germline, CDR1 is LNHNV and CDR2 YYDKDF (reference sequence). The ends lost 5 bases at V and 7 bases at J; junction bases unmatched: 10. CDR3 length equals 15 residues.

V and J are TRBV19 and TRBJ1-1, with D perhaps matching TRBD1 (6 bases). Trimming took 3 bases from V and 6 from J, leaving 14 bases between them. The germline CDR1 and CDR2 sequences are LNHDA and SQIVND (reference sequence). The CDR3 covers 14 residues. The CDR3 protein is CASSIGTGFAEAFF. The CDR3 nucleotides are TGTGCCAGTAGTATTGGCACAGGGTTCGCTGAAGCTTTCTTT.